Presented here are 19 T cell receptor beta chains from one specimen sequenced in a study of PD-1 blockade in classical Hodgkin lymphoma. TCRdb's table, derived via immunoSEQ multiplex PCR, lists solely in-frame clones and lacks some. The sample holds roughly 60,000 clones, less than 95% seen once. The sample's time point: cycle 4 day 1 (C4D1), after more than five weeks of nivolumab. Every patient was affected by relapse after autologous stem cell transplantation, while exposure to brentuximab vedotin was not uniform. Material: peripheral blood mononuclear cells (PBMCs), obtained before the fourth cycle of nivolumab. These receptors originate from a human donor with classical Hodgkin lymphoma.

The CDR3 sequence is CSVLGQGNYGYTF. The DNA for the CDR3 is TGCAGCGTCCTGGGACAGGGAAACTATGGCTACACCTTC. This chain connects TRBV29-1 to TRBJ1-2; 9 nucleotides agree with TRBD1. CDR3 length equals 13 residues. Germline trimming cut 6 bases from V and 2 bases from J; bases unmatched to any gene: 4. Germline loops: CDR1 SQVTM, CDR2 ANQGSEA.

The V gene is TRBV2, the J gene TRBJ1-4, with D hard to call. The germline gives CDR1 SNHLY, CDR2 FYNNEI. V was trimmed by 2 bases and J by 5 bases, leaving 12 bases between them. The CDR3 sequence is 15 residues long. CDR3 sequence reads: CASSEMDQPNEKLFF. The CDR3 DNA is TGTGCCAGCAGTGAAATGGACCAGCCAAATGAAAAACTGTTTTTT.

The chain joins TRBV18 to TRBJ2-2, with 7 bases identical to TRBD1. Per the germline V gene, CDR1 is KGHSH and CDR2 is LQKENI. The CDR3 is 14 residues long. V lost 4 bases and J lost 3; bases outside the gene matches: 2. CDR3 in amino acids: CASSRDSYTGELFF. DNA for the CDR3: TGTGCCAGCTCACGGGACAGCTACACCGGGGAGCTGTTTTTT.

This sequence joins TRBV27 and TRBJ2-5, with TRBD2 identical over 11 bases. V gave up 4 bases and J gave up 1 base; unmatched junction bases: 5. CDR3 length equals 16 residues. The germline V gene has CDR1 MNHEY and CDR2 SMNVEV (reference sequence). The CDR3 nucleotides read TGTGCCAGCAGTTCGATAGCGGGGGGGCCCCAAGAGACCCAGTACTTC. This gives the protein CASSSIAGGPQETQYF.

The V gene is TRBV18, the J gene TRBJ1-4; TRBD1 might be the D (5 bases). CDR1 and CDR2 (germline): KGHSH, LQKENI. This CDR3 has 15 residues. The V end lost 3 bases, the J end lost 6 bases, and 14 bases lay between the germline ends. The CDR3 DNA sequence: TGTGCCAGCTCACCCCGGGAGGGGATCTATGAAAAACTGTTTTTT. This translates into CASSPREGIYEKLFF.

V usage is TRBV12-5 and J usage is TRBJ2-2, with D perhaps matching TRBD1 (6 bases). The CDR3 is 12 amino acids. The germline CDR1 and CDR2 sequences are LGHNT and FRNRAP. The V and J ends lost 11 bases and 2 bases respectively, with 9 bases between them. This CDR3 is CAAGTNTGELFF. The CDR3 DNA is TGTGCTGCAGGGACAAACACCGGGGAGCTGTTTTTT. Variable domain in full (rest from reference TRBV12-5 and TRBJ2-2): DARVTQTPRHKVTEMGQEVTMRCQPILGHNTVFWYRQTMMQGLELLAYFRNRAPLDDSGMPKDRFSAEMPDATLATLKIQPSEPRDSAVYFCAAGTNTGELFFGEGSRLTVL.

The chain employs TRBV18 and TRBJ1-1; 7 positions agree with TRBD1. The CDR3 loop spans 14 amino acids. Per the germline V gene, CDR1 is KGHSH and CDR2 is LQKENI. V shed 3 bases and J 7 bases; nucleotides not matched to a gene: 8. CDR3 nucleotide sequence: TGTGCCAGCTCACCCCCCGGTACAGGGGATGAAGCTTTCTTT. Amino acid sequence: CASSPPGTGDEAFF.

This rearrangement joins TRBV5-4 to TRBJ2-5; D might be TRBD1 (5 bases). Germline-derived CDR1 and CDR2 are SGHNT and YYREEE (reference sequence). With 5 bases removed from V and 5 bases from J, the gap between germline ends came to 13 bases. This CDR3 has 13 residues. This CDR3 reads CASRTRGGETQYF. The CDR3 nucleotides read TGTGCCAGCAGGACAAGGGGTGGGGAGACCCAGTACTTC.

This clone was detected only a few times. The gene calls are TRBV6-1 and TRBJ1-2; the D gene is possibly TRBD1 (5 bases). V dropped 2 bases and J dropped 6 bases, with 13 bases sitting between them. The CDR3 contains 14 residues. Germline V CDR1 and CDR2: MNHNS, SASEGT. The CDR3 protein is CASSENEGWDGYTF. The CDR3 DNA sequence: TGTGCCAGCAGTGAAAACGAGGGGTGGGATGGCTACACCTTC.

The CDR3, as DNA: TGTGCCAGCAGTTACTCTGGGGTCAGCTCTGGAAACACCATATATTTT. Residues: CASSYSGVSSGNTIYF. The chain links TRBV6-5 to TRBJ1-3, with D unclear. CDR1 and CDR2 from the germline V gene are MNHEY and SVGAGI. The CDR3 loop spans 16 amino acids. The germline V and J ends were trimmed by 0 bases and 0 bases, with 9 bases remaining between them.

The V call is TRBV7-6, the J call TRBJ2-3; either TRBD1 or TRBD2 may supply D (6 bases each). The CDR3 sequence is 13 residues long. Trimming stripped 3 bases from V and 4 bases from J, with 8 bases between. Looked up from germline, CDR1 is SGHVS and CDR2 is FNYEAQ. CDR3 protein: CASSLGGPDTQYF. The CDR3 bases are TGTGCCAGCAGCTTGGGGGGCCCAGATACGCAGTATTTT.

The chain links TRBV29-1 to TRBJ2-5, with D perhaps TRBD1 or TRBD2 (6 bases each). The CDR3 runs to 13 residues. V dropped 7 bases and J dropped 5 bases, with 17 bases sitting between them. Germline loops: CDR1 SQVTM, CDR2 ANQGSEA. CDR3 region: CSAAPGAGETQYF. DNA of the CDR3: TGCAGCGCCGCCCCAGGGGCGGGGGAGACCCAGTACTTC.

The chain uses TRBV7-6 and TRBJ1-1; TRBD1 agrees at 8 bases. CDR1 is SGHVS, CDR2 FNYEAQ, per germline. This CDR3 region has 15 residues. V dropped 1 base and J dropped 4; count of bases not matched to a gene: 5. The CDR3 bases are TGTGCCAGCAGCTTAGGACAGGGGTCCCTCACTGAAGCTTTCTTT. This gives the protein CASSLGQGSLTEAFF.

On this clone itself: Other DNA sequences of this sample code for an identical CDR3. The chain links TRBV30 to TRBJ2-7; no reliable D call. The CDR3 length is 12 residues. Germline lookup yields CDR1 GTSNPN and CDR2 SVGIG (reference sequence). V was pared by 1 base and J by 1 base, with 5 bases between. Here the CDR3 DNA reads TGTGCCTGGAGTGGCATATCCTACGAGCAGTACTTC. Protein sequence: CAWSGISYEQYF.

This chain connects TRBV18 to TRBJ1-2, with D perhaps matching TRBD1 (6 bases). Germline loops: CDR1 KGHSH, CDR2 LQKENI. The length of the CDR3 is 13 residues. The V end was cut by 6 bases, the J end by 5 bases, with 13 bases between. This chain's CDR3 is CASSPGTIYGYTF. DNA for the CDR3: TGTGCCAGCTCCCCCGGGACAATTTATGGCTACACCTTC.

The genes are TRBV5-1 and TRBJ2-1; D possibly matches TRBD1 or TRBD2 (5 bases each). The CDR3 runs to 12 residues. V lost 8 bases and J 3 bases, leaving 9 bases between the germline ends. Germline V CDR1 and CDR2: SGHRS, YFSETQ. This chain's CDR3 is CASWGNYNEQFF. Written as DNA, the CDR3 is TGCGCCAGTTGGGGGAACTACAATGAGCAGTTCTTC.

The chain is built from TRBV4-1 and TRBJ2-3, with 8 bases identical to TRBD2. The CDR3 length is 15 residues. With V trimmed by 1 base and J by 6 bases, 6 bases remained unmatched. CDR1 and CDR2 (germline): MGHRA, YSYEKL. The CDR3 nucleotides read TGCGCCAGCAGCCAAGGGTACGGGGGGGCTGATACGCAGTATTTT. It specifies CASSQGYGGADTQYF.

The genes are TRBV27 and TRBJ2-3, with D possibly TRBD2 on 5 matching bases. Deletions cut 2 bases from V and 5 bases from J, with 8 bases between. This CDR3 is built from 13 residues. Germline loops: CDR1 MNHEY, CDR2 SMNVEV (reference sequence). Written as DNA, the CDR3 is TGTGCCAGCAGTTTAAGCCGGGAAGATACGCAGTATTTT. Its protein product is CASSLSREDTQYF.

The count of this clone is one. The chain joins TRBV27 to TRBJ1-2; TRBD1 matches 8 bases. CDR3 length equals 13 residues. V trimming: 6 bases; J trimming: 8 bases; junction bases outside the gene matches: 8. Looked up from germline, CDR1 is MNHEY and CDR2 is SMNVEV (reference sequence). The chain's CDR3 is CASSLDRGWGYTF. The CDR3 DNA sequence: TGTGCCAGCAGCCTTGACAGGGGCTGGGGCTACACCTTC.